This T cell receptor (beta chain) derives from a study of regulatory T cells in long-lasting Graves disease. Regarding the study as a whole: New patients shared roughly 980 public clonotypes, fewer than the roughly 2,500 shared by persistent patients. TRBV28 was favored in persistent disease, as were TRBJ1-2 and TRBJ2-5. Persistent Graves' patients possessed reduced TCR diversity relative to recently diagnosed ones.

CDR3-region Arm-PCR and iRepertoire HTBI primers produced the TCR beta libraries. TCRdb reprocessed the multiplex PCR reads with MiXCR, giving one entry per CDR3 protein. This table holds more than 350,000 distinct CDR3 sequences, about 15% found once. CDR1 is DFQATT and CDR2 is SNEGSKA in the germline V gene (reference sequence). V lost 6 bases to trimming and J lost 6 bases, with 15 bases between them. CDR3 length equals 12 residues. Time point specified: newly diagnosed GD, antithyroid drugs for less than 3 months. PBMCs provided the RNA from which the TCR library was made. Remarks on this clonotype: Its matching antigen is unknown. Just one base apart from a much larger clone, this may be a read error.

The same sample was also studied in work on T cells in Graves' hyperthyroidism and ophthalmopathy. That paper states: Blood also held most thyroid clonotypes expanded beyond 0.001.

The input for sequencing was peripheral blood mononuclear cells (PBMCs), taken at new diagnosis, from a patient treated with antithyroid drugs. This chain connects TRBV20-1 to TRBJ2-7; D is uncertain. This TCR came from a woman in her 30s with Graves disease. The CDR3 loop is CSAVEPPLEQYF. The DNA of the CDR3 is TGCAGTGCAGTGGAACCTCCCCTCGAGCAGTACTTC.